This T cell receptor (beta chain) originates from a study of technical replicates of blood from a handful of donors. Method: immunoSEQ multiplex PCR; TCRdb's copy keeps in-frame clones and lacks some. The table shows approximately 70,000 clones, with roughly 98% occurring only once. The CDR3 totals 12 residues. Germline V CDR1 and CDR2: MDHEN, SYDVKM. Trimming at V came to 11 bases and at J to 6 bases, leaving 10 bases not matched to a gene. This TCR came from a human donor in good health. The rearrangement joins TRBV28 to TRBJ2-7; the match to TRBD2 covers 7 bases. Input material: T cells isolated from PBMCs. The CDR3 here is CAGPFRTSEQYF. CDR3 bases: TGTGCCGGTCCGTTCCGGACTAGCGAGCAGTACTTC. Filled out from reference TRBV28 and TRBJ2-7, the complete variable domain reads DVKVTQSSRYLVKRTGEKVFLECVQDMDHENMFWYRQDPGLGLRLIYFSYDVKMKEKGDIPEGYSVSREKKERFSLILESASTNQTSMYLCAGPFRTSEQYFGPGTRLTVT.